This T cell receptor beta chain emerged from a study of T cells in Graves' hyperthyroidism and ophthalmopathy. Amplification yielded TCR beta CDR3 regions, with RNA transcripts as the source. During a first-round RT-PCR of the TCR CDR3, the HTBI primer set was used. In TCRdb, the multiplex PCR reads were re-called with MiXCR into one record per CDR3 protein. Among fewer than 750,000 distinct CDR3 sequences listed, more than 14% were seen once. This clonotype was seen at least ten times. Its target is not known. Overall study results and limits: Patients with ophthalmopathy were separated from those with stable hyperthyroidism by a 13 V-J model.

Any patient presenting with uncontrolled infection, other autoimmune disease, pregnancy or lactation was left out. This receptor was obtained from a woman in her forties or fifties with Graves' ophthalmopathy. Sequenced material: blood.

CDR3 coding DNA: TGCAGTGCTCCAACTAGCGGGAACACCGGGGAGCTGTTTTTT. This gives the protein CSAPTSGNTGELFF. This chain links TRBV20-1 with TRBJ2-2, with 8 nucleotides matching TRBD2. The CDR3 extends over 14 amino acids. The V gene end was trimmed by 5 bases and the J gene end by 1 base; junction bases not matched to a gene: 3. Germline lookup yields CDR1 DFQATT and CDR2 SNEGSKA (reference sequence).